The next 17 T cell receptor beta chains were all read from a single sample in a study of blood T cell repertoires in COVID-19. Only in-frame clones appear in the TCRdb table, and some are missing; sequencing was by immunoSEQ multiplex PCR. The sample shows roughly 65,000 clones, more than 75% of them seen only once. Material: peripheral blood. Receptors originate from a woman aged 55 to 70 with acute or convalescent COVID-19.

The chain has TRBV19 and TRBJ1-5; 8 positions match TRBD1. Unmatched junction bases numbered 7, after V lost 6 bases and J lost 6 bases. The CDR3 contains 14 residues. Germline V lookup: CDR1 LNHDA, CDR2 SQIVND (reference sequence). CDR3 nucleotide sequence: TGTGCCAGTAGCCCAACAGGGGGGGGTCAGCCCCAGCATTTT. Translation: CASSPTGGGQPQHF.

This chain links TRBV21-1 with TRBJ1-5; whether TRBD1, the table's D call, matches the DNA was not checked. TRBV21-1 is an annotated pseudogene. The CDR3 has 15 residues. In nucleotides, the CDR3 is TGTGCCAGCAGGAAACCGGGACAGGGTAATCAGCCCCAGCATTTT. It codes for CASRKPGQGNQPQHF.

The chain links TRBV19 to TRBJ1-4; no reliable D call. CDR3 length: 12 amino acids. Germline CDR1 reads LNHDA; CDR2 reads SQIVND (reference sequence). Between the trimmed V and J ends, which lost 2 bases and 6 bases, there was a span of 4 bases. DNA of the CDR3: TGTGCCAGTAGTATAAGAGATGAAAAACTGTTTTTT. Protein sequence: CASSIRDEKLFF.

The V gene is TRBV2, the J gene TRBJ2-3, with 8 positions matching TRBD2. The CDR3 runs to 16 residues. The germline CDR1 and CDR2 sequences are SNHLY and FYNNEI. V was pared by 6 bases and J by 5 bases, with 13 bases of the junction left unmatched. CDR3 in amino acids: CASRTEPGLDIDTQYF. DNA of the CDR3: TGTGCCAGCAGGACGGAACCGGGACTAGATATAGATACGCAGTATTTT. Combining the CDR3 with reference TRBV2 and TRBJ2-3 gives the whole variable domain EPEVTQTPSHQVTQMGQEVILRCVPISNHLYFYWYRQILGQKVEFLVSFYNNEISEKSEIFDDQFSVERPDGSNFTLKIRSTKLEDSAMYFCASRTEPGLDIDTQYFGPGTRLTVL.

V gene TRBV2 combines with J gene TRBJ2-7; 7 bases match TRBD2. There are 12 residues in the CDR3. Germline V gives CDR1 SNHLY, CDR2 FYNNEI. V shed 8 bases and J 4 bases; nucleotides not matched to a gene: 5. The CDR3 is CASVGGGYEQYF. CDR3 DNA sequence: TGTGCCAGCGTGGGGGGGGGTTACGAGCAGTACTTC.

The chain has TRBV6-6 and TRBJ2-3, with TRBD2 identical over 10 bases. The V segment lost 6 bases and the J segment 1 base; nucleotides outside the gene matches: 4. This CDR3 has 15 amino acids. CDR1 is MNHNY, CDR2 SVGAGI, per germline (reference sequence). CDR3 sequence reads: CASSLGTSGTDTQYF. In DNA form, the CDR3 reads TGTGCCAGCAGCCTGGGGACTAGCGGCACAGATACGCAGTATTTT.

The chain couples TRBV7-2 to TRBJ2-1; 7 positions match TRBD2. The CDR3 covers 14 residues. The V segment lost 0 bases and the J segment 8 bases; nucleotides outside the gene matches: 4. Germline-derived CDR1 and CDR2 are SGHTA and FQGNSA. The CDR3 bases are TGTGCCAGCAGCTTAGCGGGGGGGATGGATGAGCAGTTCTTC. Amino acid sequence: CASSLAGGMDEQFF.

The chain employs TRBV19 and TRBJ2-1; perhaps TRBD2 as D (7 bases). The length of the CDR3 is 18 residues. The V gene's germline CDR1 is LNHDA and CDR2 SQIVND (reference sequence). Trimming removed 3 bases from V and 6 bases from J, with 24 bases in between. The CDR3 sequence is CASSMRPSLAGGPNEQFF. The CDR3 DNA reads TGTGCCAGTAGTATGAGGCCCTCTTTAGCCGGGGGGCCCAATGAGCAGTTCTTC.

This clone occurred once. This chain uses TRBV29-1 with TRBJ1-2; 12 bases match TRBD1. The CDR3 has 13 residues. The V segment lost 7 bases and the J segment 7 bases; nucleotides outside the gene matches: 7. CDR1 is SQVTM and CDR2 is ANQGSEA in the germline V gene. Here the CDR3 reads CSALGTGGSGYTF. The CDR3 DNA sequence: TGCAGCGCCCTCGGGACAGGGGGCTCTGGCTACACCTTC.

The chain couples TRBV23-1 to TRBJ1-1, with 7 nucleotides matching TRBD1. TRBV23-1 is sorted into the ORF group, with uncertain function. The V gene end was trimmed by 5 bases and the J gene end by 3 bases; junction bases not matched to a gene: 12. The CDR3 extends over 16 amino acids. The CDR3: CASSSDRVERDTEAFF. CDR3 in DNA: TGCGCCAGCAGTTCCGACAGGGTCGAAAGAGACACTGAAGCTTTCTTT.

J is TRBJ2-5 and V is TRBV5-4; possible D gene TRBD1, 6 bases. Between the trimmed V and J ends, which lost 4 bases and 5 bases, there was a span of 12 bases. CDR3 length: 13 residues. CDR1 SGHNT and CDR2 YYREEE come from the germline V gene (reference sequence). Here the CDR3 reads CASSLQGPETQYF. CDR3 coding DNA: TGTGCCAGCAGCCTACAGGGACCGGAGACCCAGTACTTC.

CDR3 region: CASRTHRVTYEQYF. CDR3 in DNA: TGTGCCAGCAGGACCCACAGGGTTACCTACGAGCAGTACTTC. The J gene is TRBJ2-7, the V gene TRBV6-5; D might be TRBD1 (6 bases). Germline values: CDR1 MNHEY, CDR2 SVGAGI. Deletions cut 6 bases from V and 2 bases from J, with 14 bases between. The CDR3 is made up of 14 amino acids.

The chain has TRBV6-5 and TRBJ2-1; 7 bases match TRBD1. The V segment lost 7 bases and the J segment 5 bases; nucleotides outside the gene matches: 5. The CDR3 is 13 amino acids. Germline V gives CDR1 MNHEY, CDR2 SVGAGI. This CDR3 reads CASKRGQNNEQFF. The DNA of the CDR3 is TGTGCCAGCAAAAGGGGGCAGAACAATGAGCAGTTCTTC.

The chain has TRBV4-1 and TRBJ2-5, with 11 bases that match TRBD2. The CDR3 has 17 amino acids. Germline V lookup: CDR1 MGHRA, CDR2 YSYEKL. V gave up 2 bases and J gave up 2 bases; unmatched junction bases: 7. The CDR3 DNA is TGCGCCAGCAGCCAACTAGCGGGGGGCCCGTCTCAAGAGACCCAGTACTTC. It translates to CASSQLAGGPSQETQYF.

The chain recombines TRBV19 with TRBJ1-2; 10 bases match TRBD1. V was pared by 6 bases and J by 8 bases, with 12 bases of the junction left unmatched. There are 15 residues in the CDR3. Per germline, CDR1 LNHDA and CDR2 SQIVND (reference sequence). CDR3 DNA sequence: TGTGCCAGTAGCCCACGGGACAGGGGAATTGGAGGCTACACCTTC. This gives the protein CASSPRDRGIGGYTF.

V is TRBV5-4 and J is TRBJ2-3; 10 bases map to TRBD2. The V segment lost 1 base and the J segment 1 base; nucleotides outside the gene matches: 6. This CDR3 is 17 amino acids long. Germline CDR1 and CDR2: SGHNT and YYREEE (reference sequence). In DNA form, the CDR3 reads TGTGCCAGCAGCTTGCGGGCTAGCGGGGGCCGCACAGATACGCAGTATTTT. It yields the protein CASSLRASGGRTDTQYF.

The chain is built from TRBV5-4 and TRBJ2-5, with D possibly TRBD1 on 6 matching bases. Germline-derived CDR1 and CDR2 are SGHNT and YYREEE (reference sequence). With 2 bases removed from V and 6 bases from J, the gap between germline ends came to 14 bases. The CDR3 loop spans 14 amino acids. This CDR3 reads CASSLQGFMQTQYF. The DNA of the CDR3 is TGTGCCAGCAGCTTACAGGGCTTCATGCAGACCCAGTACTTC.